These 3 T cell receptor beta chains originate from one sample sequenced in a study of blood T cell repertoires in COVID-19. Measured with immunoSEQ multiplex PCR; TCRdb has only the in-frame clones, and not every one. This sample has about 100,000 clones, with approximately 86% found just once. Input material: peripheral blood. All receptors come from an older man with acute or convalescent COVID-19.

Here the CDR3 DNA reads TGTGCCAGCAGTCTTCCGGGACAGGGTTCCGGGGAGCTGTTTTTT. Translated: CASSLPGQGSGELFF. J is TRBJ2-2 and V is TRBV28; 9 bases fit TRBD1. J gave up 6 bases and V 5 bases, and 7 bases lay outside the gene matches. This CDR3 has 15 amino acids. Germline V gene data show CDR1 as MDHEN and CDR2 as SYDVKM.

This clone was counted a few times. This chain joins TRBV9 and TRBJ2-3; TRBD2 aligns across 10 bases. Germline V lookup: CDR1 SGDLS, CDR2 YYNGEE. V dropped 3 bases and J dropped 2; count of bases not matched to a gene: 6. The CDR3 runs 16 residues. This chain's CDR3 is CASSEHGLADTDTQYF. The CDR3 DNA is TGTGCCAGCAGCGAGCACGGACTAGCGGACACAGATACGCAGTATTTT.

The chain is built from TRBV29-1 and TRBJ1-4; D is uncertain. The V gene's germline CDR1 is SQVTM and CDR2 ANQGSEA. The CDR3 is made up of 12 amino acids. The germline V and J ends were trimmed by 3 bases and 5 bases, with 7 bases remaining between them. Here the CDR3 DNA reads TGCAGCGTTGACTCAGGAAATGAAAAACTGTTTTTT. Amino acids: CSVDSGNEKLFF.